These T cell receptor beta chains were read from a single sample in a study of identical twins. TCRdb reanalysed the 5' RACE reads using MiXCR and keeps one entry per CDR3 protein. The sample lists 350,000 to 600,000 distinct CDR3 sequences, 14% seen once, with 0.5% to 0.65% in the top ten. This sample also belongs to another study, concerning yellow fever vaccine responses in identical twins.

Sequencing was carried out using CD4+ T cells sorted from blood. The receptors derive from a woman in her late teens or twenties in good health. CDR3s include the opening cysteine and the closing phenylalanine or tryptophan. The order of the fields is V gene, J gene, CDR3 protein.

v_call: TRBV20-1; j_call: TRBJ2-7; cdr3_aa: CSARGRELAEQYF
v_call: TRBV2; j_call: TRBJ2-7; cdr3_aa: CASSVRASPYEQYF
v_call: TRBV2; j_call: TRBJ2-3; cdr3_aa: CASRTDALRGDTQYF
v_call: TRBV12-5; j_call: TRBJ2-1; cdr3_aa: CASGPQPGLAASYNEQFF
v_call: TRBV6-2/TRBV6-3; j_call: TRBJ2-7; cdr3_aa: CASSYLGGTSCEQYF
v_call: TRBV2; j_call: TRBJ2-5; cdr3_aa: CASILGQETQYF
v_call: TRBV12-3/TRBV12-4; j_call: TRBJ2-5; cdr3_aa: CASSLGGGGYPETQYF
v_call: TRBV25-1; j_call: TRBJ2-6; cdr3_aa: CASRRMGISGANVLTF
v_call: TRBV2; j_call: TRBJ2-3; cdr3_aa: CASRPSGGVDTQYF
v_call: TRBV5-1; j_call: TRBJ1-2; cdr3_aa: CVSSLDEGYYGYTF
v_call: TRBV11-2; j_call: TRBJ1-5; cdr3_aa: CASSFAEGQPQHF
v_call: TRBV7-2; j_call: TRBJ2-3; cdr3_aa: CASSFITGGPDTQYF
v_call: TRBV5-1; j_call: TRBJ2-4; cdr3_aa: CASRQDGAVEIGQGAAKNIQYF
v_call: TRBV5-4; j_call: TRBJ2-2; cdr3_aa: CASSFLLARASNTGELFF
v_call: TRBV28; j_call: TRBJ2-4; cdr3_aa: CASCEGGRVKNIQYF
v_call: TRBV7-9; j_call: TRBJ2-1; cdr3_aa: CASSFSGRVDEQFF
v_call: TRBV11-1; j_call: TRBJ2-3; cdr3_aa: CASSLAGLAGPRGTDTTALF
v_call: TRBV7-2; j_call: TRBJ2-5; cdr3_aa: CASSLVTSGRGIETQYF
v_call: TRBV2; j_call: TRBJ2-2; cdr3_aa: CASRTTGNHVTGELFF
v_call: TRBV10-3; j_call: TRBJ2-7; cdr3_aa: CAISESKGVGNYEQYF
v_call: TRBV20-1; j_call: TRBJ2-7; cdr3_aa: CSARGLLAGSLNYEQYF
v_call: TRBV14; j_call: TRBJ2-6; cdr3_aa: CASSQVRTVGANVLTF
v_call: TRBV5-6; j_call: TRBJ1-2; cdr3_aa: CASSSTIGEGYTF
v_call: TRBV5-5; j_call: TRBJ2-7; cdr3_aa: CASSQARGASYEQYF
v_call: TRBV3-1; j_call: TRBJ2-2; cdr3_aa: CASRTTVKTGELFF
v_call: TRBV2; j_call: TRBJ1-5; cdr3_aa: CAQGGNQPQHF
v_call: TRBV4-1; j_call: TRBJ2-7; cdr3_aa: CASSQVAGGSYEQYF
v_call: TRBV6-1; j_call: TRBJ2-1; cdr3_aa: CASSEGTSGSEQFF
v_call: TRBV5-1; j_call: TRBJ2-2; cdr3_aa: CASSLYSGANTGELFF
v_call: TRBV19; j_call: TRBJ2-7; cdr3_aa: CASSKVTGGPGEQYF
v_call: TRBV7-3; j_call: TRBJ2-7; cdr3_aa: CASRPGLAGDEQYF